This TCR beta chain was retrieved from a study of Graves' ophthalmopathy and Graves' hyperthyroidism. Germline CDR1 and CDR2: GTSNPN and SVGIG (reference sequence). The CDR3 is 14 amino acids. The V end was cut by 2 bases, the J end by 1 base, with 9 bases between. This clonotype was detected many times. TCR beta CDR3 amplification used RNA transcripts. HTBI primers primed a first-round RT-PCR, and a second-round multiplex PCR followed. TCRdb re-analysed the multiplex PCR reads in MiXCR, keeping a single row per CDR3 protein. Found here are a few hundred thousand distinct CDR3 sequences, approximately 17% of them singletons; the top ten hold 2.4%. Cases classed as stable hyperthyroidism had no ophthalmopathy within 18 months of follow-up. Fresh peripheral blood (less than 11 ml) yielded the PBMCs.

The genes are TRBV30 and TRBJ2-4; no firm D call. This sequence was found in an adult woman with stable Graves' hyperthyroidism. The sample taken for sequencing was peripheral blood. The CDR3 loop reads CAWSHRMAKNIQYF. The CDR3 region has the DNA TGTGCCTGGAGTCATAGGATGGCCAAAAACATTCAGTACTTC.